The clone carrying this TCR beta chain has just a few counts. Antigen unknown. Other DNA sequences in the sample encode the same CDR3. The data stem from a study of cytomegalovirus exposure and HLA in healthy donors. Study findings and constraints: Relative to the 666-donor mean, N-insertions were reportedly fewer in an Asian-associated ancestry cluster in a later analysis.

V shed 3 bases, J shed 0 bases, and the junction held 13 bases outside the gene matches. The V gene's germline CDR1 is SNHLY and CDR2 FYNNEI. This CDR3 region has 20 residues. A multiplex PCR was run with 60 Vbeta primers and 13 Jbeta primers. The protocol was immunoSEQ multiplex PCR, while the TCRdb copy is restricted to in-frame clones and leaves out a portion. This sample has around 53,000 clones, with about three quarters found just once. The clonotype originates from a man aged 18 to 29 in good health and CMV-seronegative. The chain is built from TRBV2 and TRBJ1-5; 11 nucleotides match TRBD1. What was sequenced was PBMCs. The CDR3: CASSELLDRGPIASNQPQHF. The CDR3 DNA sequence: TGTGCCAGCAGTGAGTTGCTGGACAGGGGGCCCATCGCTAGCAATCAGCCCCAGCATTTT.